Sequencing of this T cell receptor beta chain was carried out in a study of T cells in Graves' hyperthyroidism and ophthalmopathy. The investigators amplified TCR beta CDR3 regions from RNA transcripts. TCR CDR3 regions were first amplified by RT-PCR with HTBI primers. TCRdb processed the multiplex PCR reads anew with MiXCR; each CDR3 protein has one entry. The table lists 400,000 to 500,000 distinct CDR3 sequences, around 15% of them singletons. The CDR3 has 14 amino acids. The V end was cut by 7 bases, the J end by 1 base, with 13 bases between. This clonotype was found many times. Specimen: blood. The origin of this receptor is a woman aged 18-29 years with Graves' hyperthyroidism. The chain couples TRBV12-3 or TRBV12-4 to TRBJ1-1; D ambiguous. CDR3 DNA sequence: TGTGCCAGCACCCTAGCCAGCGCGAACACTGAAGCTTTCTTT. This codes for CASTLASANTEAFF.